The sequence of this T cell receptor (beta chain) was determined in a study of monozygotic twins with inflammatory bowel disease. TCRdb re-called the 5' RACE reads and shows each CDR3 protein once, DNA omitted. Found here are roughly 160,000 distinct CDR3 sequences; the top ten clones hold 2.4%. Sequencing was done on a sample of blood. This TCR was sampled from a human donor with ulcerative colitis or Crohn's disease, or a healthy co-twin of an affected twin (not recorded which).

The CDR3 sequence: CASSILQSGEKLFF. The chain links TRBV19 to TRBJ1-4. Germline V gene data show CDR1 as LNHDA and CDR2 as SQIVND (reference sequence). This CDR3 is 14 amino acids long.